Described below is a single T cell receptor beta chain sequence and its context. As handled by the study authors: It was from reference gene primer amplification that nucleated cell counts were estimated. The table came from immunoSEQ multiplex PCR; TCRdb's copy has only in-frame clones and leaves some out. D and trimming were read from the DNA, whereas the V and J calls and clone size are those reported in that table. The table records over 140,000 clones, roughly 80% of them present only once. This specimen belongs to a study of blood T cell repertoires in COVID-19. J lost 1 base, V lost 2 bases, and 13 bases had no gene match. The CDR3 spans 18 residues. Per the germline V gene, CDR1 is LGHDT and CDR2 is YNNKEL (reference sequence).

The specimen was peripheral blood. The TCR originated in an older woman with acute or convalescent COVID-19. The chain links TRBV3-1 (or the pseudogene TRBV3-2) to TRBJ2-5; 7 nucleotides line up with TRBD2. The CDR3 sequence: CASSQLAGLAGTQETQYF. CDR3 coding DNA: TGTGCCAGCAGCCAACTCGCAGGTTTAGCGGGTACCCAAGAGACCCAGTACTTC.